The 17 T cell receptor beta chains reported below all come from one sample, sequenced in a study of response to subunit inactivated influenza vaccine. TCRdb re-derived calls from the RT-PCR reads in MiXCR, one entry per CDR3 protein. The sample carries 300,000 to 350,000 distinct CDR3 sequences, around a fifth recorded once. The material was PBMCs from blood, obtained about 20 months after vaccination. These receptors all stem from a man aged 50 to 69 who received an inactivated influenza vaccine.

This clonotype has just a few counts. The V and J genes are TRBV20-1 and TRBJ1-6, with TRBD1 as a possible D gene (6 bases). Germline V gene data show CDR1 as DFQATT and CDR2 as SNEGSKA (reference sequence). There are 14 residues in the CDR3. Trimming took off 6 bases at V and 3 bases at J, with 12 bases between the two ends. The CDR3 loop is CSAAGADYNSPLHF. The CDR3 nucleotides are TGCAGTGCCGCAGGGGCGGACTATAATTCACCCCTCCACTTT.

The gene calls are TRBV27 and TRBJ2-1; TRBD2 matches at 14 bases. Germline CDR1 reads MNHEY; CDR2 reads SMNVEV (reference sequence). This CDR3 contains 16 residues. V lost 5 bases to trimming and J lost 3 bases; unmatched junction nucleotides: 3. DNA for the CDR3: TGTGCCAGCAGTCCCGGGACTAGCGGGGGCTACAATGAGCAGTTCTTC. Its protein product is CASSPGTSGGYNEQFF.

CDR3 sequence (DNA): TGCGCCAGCAGCTTGGCCGGACAGAAGACAGATACGCAGTATTTT. The encoded protein is CASSLAGQKTDTQYF. This sequence joins TRBV5-1 and TRBJ2-3; D is possibly TRBD1 (6 bases). CDR3 length: 15 amino acids. The ends were cut back, 0 bases at V and 3 bases at J, with 11 bases in the middle. Germline CDR1 and CDR2: SGHRS and YFSETQ.

The chain is built from TRBV27 and TRBJ1-5; TRBD1 is a possible D gene (5 bases). The V gene lost 3 bases and the J gene lost 0 bases, with 15 bases spanning the gap. Germline V CDR1 and CDR2: MNHEY, SMNVEV (reference sequence). The CDR3 sequence is 17 residues long. The CDR3 nucleotides are TGTGCCAGCAGTTTGATCGGCGGGGGTGATAGCAATCAGCCCCAGCATTTT. Translation: CASSLIGGGDSNQPQHF.

This clonotype was seen many times. The chain has TRBV12-3 or TRBV12-4 and TRBJ1-1, with D uncertain. Between the trimmed V and J ends, which lost 6 bases and 4 bases, there was a span of 9 bases. This CDR3 spans 12 amino acids. The CDR3 DNA is TGTGCCAGCAGCTACGAAGGCACTGAAGCTTTCTTT. Translation: CASSYEGTEAFF.

This chain joins TRBV27 and TRBJ2-1; no reliable D call. CDR3 size: 14 residues. Germline V CDR1 and CDR2: MNHEY, SMNVEV (reference sequence). Trimming stripped 2 bases from V and 7 bases from J, with 12 bases between. CDR3: CASSLIATPNEQFF. In DNA form, the CDR3 reads TGTGCCAGCAGTTTAATCGCAACCCCAAATGAGCAGTTCTTC.

The CDR3 region is CASSSSPGLAGVGDEQFF. Written as DNA, the CDR3 is TGTGCCAGCAGCTCCTCACCGGGACTAGCGGGAGTTGGAGATGAGCAGTTCTTC. The chain links TRBV11-2 to TRBJ2-1; 14 bases fit TRBD2. This CDR3 region has 18 residues. J gave up 8 bases and V 4 bases, and 13 bases lay outside the gene matches. Germline CDR1 and CDR2: SGHAT and FQNNGV.

The chain is built from TRBV5-4 and TRBJ2-3, with D tentatively TRBD2 (6 bases). This CDR3 contains 18 residues. Per germline, CDR1 SGHNT and CDR2 YYREEE (reference sequence). Trimming took off 0 bases at V and 0 bases at J, with 17 bases between the two ends. Here the CDR3 reads CASSLATVADLSTDTQYF. The CDR3 DNA follows: TGTGCCAGCAGCTTGGCCACGGTAGCGGATCTTAGCACAGATACGCAGTATTTT.

V is TRBV19 and J is TRBJ2-1; no reliable D call. Germline values: CDR1 LNHDA, CDR2 SQIVND (reference sequence). V was clipped by 3 bases and J by 10 bases, with 7 bases between them. The CDR3 sequence is 11 residues long. CDR3 sequence (DNA): TGTGCCAGTAGTATCGGGCGCGAGCAGTTCTTC. Translated, it gives CASSIGREQFF. Full variable domain (remainder filled in from reference TRBV19 and TRBJ2-1): DGGITQSPKYLFRKEGQNVTLSCEQNLNHDAMYWYRQDPGQGLRLIYYSQIVNDFQKGDIAEGYSVSREKKESFPLTVTSAQKNPTAFYLCASSIGREQFFGPGTRLTVL.

V and J are TRBV9 and TRBJ2-1, with unresolved D. V was trimmed by 4 bases and J by 4 bases, leaving 6 bases between them. The CDR3 consists of 12 residues. Germline V gives CDR1 SGDLS, CDR2 YYNGEE. The CDR3 loop is CASSPTYNEQFF. In DNA, the CDR3 is TGTGCCAGCAGCCCGACTTACAATGAGCAGTTCTTC.

This clonotype was found a few times. The chain has TRBV3-1 and TRBJ1-2, with a possible D match to TRBD1 (6 bases). The CDR3 spans 13 residues. The germline gives CDR1 LGHDT, CDR2 YNNKEL (reference sequence). The V end was cut by 4 bases, the J end by 2 bases, with 8 bases between. The CDR3 sequence: CASSRTDNYGYTF. CDR3 in DNA: TGTGCCAGCAGCCGGACAGACAACTATGGCTACACCTTC.

There are many counts of this clonotype. The DNA of the CDR3 is TGCGCCAGCAGCTTGGGGCAGGGGGGGACCTCCTACAATGAGCAGTTCTTC. Residues: CASSLGQGGTSYNEQFF. The gene calls are TRBV5-1 and TRBJ2-1; D assignment may be TRBD1 or TRBD2 (7 bases each). V was cut by 0 bases and J by 0 bases, with 13 bases left in between. Germline V gene lookup returns CDR1 SGHRS and CDR2 YFSETQ. The CDR3 has 17 amino acids.

This chain joins TRBV12-3 or TRBV12-4 and TRBJ2-2; D is unresolved. V was shortened by 3 bases and J by 4 bases, with 9 bases between the two germline ends. The CDR3 is 14 residues long. The CDR3 DNA reads TGTGCCAGCAGTTTGAAACGCTCCACCGGGGAGCTGTTTTTT. Its translation is CASSLKRSTGELFF.

The table lists this clonotype with a few counts. DNA of the CDR3: TGTGCCAGCAGCTTAAAAAGGGGTTCTGAAGCTTTCTTT. This codes for CASSLKRGSEAFF. This sequence joins TRBV7-3 and TRBJ1-1, with D possibly being TRBD1 (5 bases). The CDR3 extends over 13 amino acids. Trimming left V 1 base short and J 6 bases short, with 9 bases between. Germline loops: CDR1 SGHTA, CDR2 FQGTGA. Looking up the rest from reference TRBV7-3 and TRBJ1-1 gives the full variable domain: GAGVSQTPSNKVTEKGKYVELRCDPISGHTALYWYRQSLGQGPEFLIYFQGTGAADDSGLPNDRFFAVRPEGSVSTLKIQRTERGDSAVYLCASSLKRGSEAFFGQGTRLTVV.

This clonotype was counted once. The chain is built from TRBV18 and TRBJ2-5; 8 bases line up with TRBD2. This CDR3 has 15 residues. The germline CDR1 and CDR2 sequences are KGHSH and LQKENI. With 3 bases clipped from V and 4 bases from J, the junction kept 7 bases outside the gene matches. CDR3 sequence: CASSPDGGGGETQYF. The CDR3 coding sequence is TGTGCCAGCTCACCTGACGGGGGGGGCGGAGAGACCCAGTACTTC.

The chain employs TRBV7-3 and TRBJ2-1, with TRBD2 matching 10 bases. Germline loops: CDR1 SGHTA, CDR2 FQGTGA. There are 16 residues in the CDR3. J lost 3 bases, V lost 2 bases, and 4 bases had no gene match. The CDR3 DNA reads as TGTGCCAGCAGCTTATATGGGACTAGCGTCTACAATGAGCAGTTCTTC. Amino acid sequence: CASSLYGTSVYNEQFF.

In its sample, this clonotype was seen a few times. This sequence joins TRBV12-3 or TRBV12-4 and TRBJ1-4, with D possibly being TRBD1 (6 bases). V lost 2 bases and J 7 bases, leaving 11 bases between the germline ends. This CDR3 spans 14 amino acids. CDR3: CASSLYRDGEKLFF. CDR3 sequence (DNA): TGTGCCAGCAGTTTATACAGGGATGGTGAAAAACTGTTTTTT.